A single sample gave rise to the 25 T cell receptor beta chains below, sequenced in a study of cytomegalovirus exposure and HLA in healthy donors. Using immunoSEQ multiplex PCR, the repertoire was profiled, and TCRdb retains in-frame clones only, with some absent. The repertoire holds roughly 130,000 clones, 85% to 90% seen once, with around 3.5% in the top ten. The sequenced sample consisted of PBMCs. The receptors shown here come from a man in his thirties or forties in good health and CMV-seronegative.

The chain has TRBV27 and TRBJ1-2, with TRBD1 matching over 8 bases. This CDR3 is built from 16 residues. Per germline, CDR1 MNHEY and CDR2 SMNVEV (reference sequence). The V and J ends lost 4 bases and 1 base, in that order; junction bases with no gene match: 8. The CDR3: CASSSLGTGFNYGYTF. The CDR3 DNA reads TGTGCCAGCAGTTCCCTGGGGACAGGCTTTAACTATGGCTACACCTTC.

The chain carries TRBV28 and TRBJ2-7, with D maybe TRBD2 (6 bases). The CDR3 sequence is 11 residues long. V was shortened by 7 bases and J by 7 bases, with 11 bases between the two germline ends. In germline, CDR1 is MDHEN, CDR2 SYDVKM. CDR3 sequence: CASTLRGEQYF. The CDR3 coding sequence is TGTGCCAGCACCCTTCGGGGGGAGCAGTACTTC.

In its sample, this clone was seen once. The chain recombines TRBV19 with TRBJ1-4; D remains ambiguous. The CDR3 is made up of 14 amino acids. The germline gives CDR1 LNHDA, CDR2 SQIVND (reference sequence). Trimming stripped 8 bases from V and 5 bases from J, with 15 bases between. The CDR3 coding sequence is TGTGCCAGTGCGCTGGCACAGTCAAATGAAAAACTGTTTTTT. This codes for CASALAQSNEKLFF.

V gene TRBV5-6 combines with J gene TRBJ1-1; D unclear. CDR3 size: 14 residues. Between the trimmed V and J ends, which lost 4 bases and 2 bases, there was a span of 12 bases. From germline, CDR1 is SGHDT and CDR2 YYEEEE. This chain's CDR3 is CASSKVAVNTEAFF. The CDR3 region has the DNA TGTGCCAGCAGCAAAGTCGCGGTTAACACTGAAGCTTTCTTT.

The CDR3 spells CASSLGFEVQETQYF. The CDR3 DNA reads as TGTGCCAGCAGCTTAGGCTTCGAGGTCCAAGAGACCCAGTACTTC. This rearrangement joins TRBV7-3 to TRBJ2-5; unclear D gene. The V end was cut by 2 bases, the J end by 1 base, with 11 bases between. CDR3 length: 15 amino acids. Germline lookup yields CDR1 SGHTA and CDR2 FQGTGA.

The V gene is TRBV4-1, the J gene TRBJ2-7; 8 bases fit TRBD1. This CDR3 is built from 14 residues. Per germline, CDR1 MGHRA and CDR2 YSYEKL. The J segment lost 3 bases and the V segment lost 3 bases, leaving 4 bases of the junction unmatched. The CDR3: CASSHSDRGYEQYF. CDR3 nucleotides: TGCGCCAGCAGCCACTCCGACAGGGGCTACGAGCAGTACTTC.

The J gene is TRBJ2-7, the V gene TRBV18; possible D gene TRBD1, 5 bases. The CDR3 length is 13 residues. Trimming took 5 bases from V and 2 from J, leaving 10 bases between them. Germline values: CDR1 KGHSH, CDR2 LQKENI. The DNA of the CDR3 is TGTGCCAGCTCAAGGGCAGGGACCTACGAGCAGTACTTC. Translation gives CASSRAGTYEQYF.

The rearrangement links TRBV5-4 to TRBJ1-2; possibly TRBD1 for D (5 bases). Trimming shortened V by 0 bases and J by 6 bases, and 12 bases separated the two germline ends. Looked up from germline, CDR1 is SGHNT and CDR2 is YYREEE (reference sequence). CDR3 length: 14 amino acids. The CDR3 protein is CASSLAGLFHGYTF. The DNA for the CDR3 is TGTGCCAGCAGCTTGGCAGGGTTGTTTCATGGCTACACCTTC.

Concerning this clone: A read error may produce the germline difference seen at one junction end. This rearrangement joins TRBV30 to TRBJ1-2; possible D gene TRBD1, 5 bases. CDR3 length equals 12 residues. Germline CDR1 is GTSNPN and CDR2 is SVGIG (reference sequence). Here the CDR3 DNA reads TGTGCCTGGAGTGGTGGGCAGCCGCTGGGGCTCTTC. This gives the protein CAWSGGQPLGLF.

In DNA form, the CDR3 reads TGTGCCAGCAGTGAAGCGCTTCATAGTGTTAGCACAGATACGCAGTATTTT. It codes for CASSEALHSVSTDTQYF. The rearrangement uses TRBV2 and TRBJ2-3; unclear D gene. CDR1 SNHLY and CDR2 FYNNEI come from the germline V gene. V lost 0 bases and J 0 bases, leaving 13 bases between the germline ends. The CDR3 runs to 17 residues. Based on the CDR3 plus reference TRBV2 and TRBJ2-3, the full variable domain is EPEVTQTPSHQVTQMGQEVILRCVPISNHLYFYWYRQILGQKVEFLVSFYNNEISEKSEIFDDQFSVERPDGSNFTLKIRSTKLEDSAMYFCASSEALHSVSTDTQYFGPGTRLTVL.

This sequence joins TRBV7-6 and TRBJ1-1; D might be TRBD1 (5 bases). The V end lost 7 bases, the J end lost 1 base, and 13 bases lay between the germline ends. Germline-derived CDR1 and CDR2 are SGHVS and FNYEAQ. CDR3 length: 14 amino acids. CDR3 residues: CASTPGGENTEAFF. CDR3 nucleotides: TGTGCCAGCACCCCGGGGGGGGAGAACACTGAAGCTTTCTTT.

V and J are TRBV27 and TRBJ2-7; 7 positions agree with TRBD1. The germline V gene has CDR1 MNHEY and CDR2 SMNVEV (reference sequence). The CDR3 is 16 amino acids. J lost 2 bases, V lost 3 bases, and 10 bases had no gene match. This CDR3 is CASSFSKGQITYEQYF. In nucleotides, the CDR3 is TGTGCCAGCAGTTTCTCTAAGGGACAGATAACCTACGAGCAGTACTTC.

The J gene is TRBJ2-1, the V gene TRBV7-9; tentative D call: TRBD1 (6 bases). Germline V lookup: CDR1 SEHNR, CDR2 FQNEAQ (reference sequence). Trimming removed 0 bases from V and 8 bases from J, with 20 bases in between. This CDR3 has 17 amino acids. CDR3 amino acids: CASSLAGLGTRGDEQFF. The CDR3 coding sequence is TGTGCCAGCAGCTTAGCTGGCCTCGGGACACGAGGCGATGAGCAGTTCTTC.

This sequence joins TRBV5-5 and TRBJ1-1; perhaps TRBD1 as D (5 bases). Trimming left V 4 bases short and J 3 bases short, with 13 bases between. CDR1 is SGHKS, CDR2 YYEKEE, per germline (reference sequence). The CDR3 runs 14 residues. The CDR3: CASSLIGQYTEAFF. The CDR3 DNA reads TGTGCCAGCAGCCTGATAGGACAATACACTGAAGCTTTCTTT.

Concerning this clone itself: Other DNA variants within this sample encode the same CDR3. The chain's CDR3 is CASSPRQGEGYTF. The CDR3 DNA is TGTGCCAGCTCACCAAGGCAGGGTGAGGGCTACACCTTC. The rearrangement joins TRBV18 to TRBJ1-2; the D gene is possibly TRBD1 (5 bases). Germline loops: CDR1 KGHSH, CDR2 LQKENI. Trimming took off 2 bases at V and 8 bases at J, with 12 bases between the two ends. This CDR3 contains 13 residues.

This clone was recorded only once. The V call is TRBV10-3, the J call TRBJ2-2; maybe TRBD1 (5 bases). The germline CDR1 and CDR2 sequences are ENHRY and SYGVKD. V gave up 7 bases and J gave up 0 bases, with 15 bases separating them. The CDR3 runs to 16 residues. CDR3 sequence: CAIKSSAGTNTGELFF. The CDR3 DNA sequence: TGTGCCATCAAGTCGTCGGCAGGGACGAACACCGGGGAGCTGTTTTTT.

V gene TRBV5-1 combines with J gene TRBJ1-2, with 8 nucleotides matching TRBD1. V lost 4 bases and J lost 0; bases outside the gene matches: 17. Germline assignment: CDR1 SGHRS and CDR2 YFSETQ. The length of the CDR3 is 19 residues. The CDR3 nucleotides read TGCGCCAGCAGCCCCCGGTCCGACAGGGGCCCGTTAGCTAACTATGGCTACACCTTC. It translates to CASSPRSDRGPLANYGYTF.

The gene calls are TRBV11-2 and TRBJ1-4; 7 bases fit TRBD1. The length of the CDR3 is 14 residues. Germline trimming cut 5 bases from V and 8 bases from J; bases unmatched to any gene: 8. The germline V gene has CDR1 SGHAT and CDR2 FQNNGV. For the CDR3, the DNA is TGTGCCAGCAGCCGTGACAGGGTGGGGGAAAAACTGTTTTTT. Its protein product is CASSRDRVGEKLFF.

This CDR3 reads CASYQAGQGIPEQYF. CDR3 nucleotides: TGTGCCAGCTACCAGGCGGGCCAGGGGATTCCCGAGCAGTACTTC. The V and J genes are TRBV6-5 and TRBJ2-7; perhaps TRBD1 as D (6 bases). CDR1 and CDR2 from the germline V gene are MNHEY and SVGAGI. Trimming cost V 8 bases and J 6 bases, with 23 bases left between them. The CDR3 spans 15 residues.

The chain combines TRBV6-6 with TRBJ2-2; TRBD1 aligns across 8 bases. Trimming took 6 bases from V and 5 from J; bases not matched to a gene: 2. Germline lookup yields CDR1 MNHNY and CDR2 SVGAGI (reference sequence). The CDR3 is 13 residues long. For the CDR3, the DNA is TGTGCCAGCAGACGACAGGGGACCGGGGAGCTGTTTTTT. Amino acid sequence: CASRRQGTGELFF.

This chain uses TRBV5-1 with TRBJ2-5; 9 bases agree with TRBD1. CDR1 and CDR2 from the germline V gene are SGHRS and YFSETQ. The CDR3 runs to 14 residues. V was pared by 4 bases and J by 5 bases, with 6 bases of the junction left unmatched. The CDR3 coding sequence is TGCGCCAGCAGCGGGGGACAGGGCCAGGAGACCCAGTACTTC. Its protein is CASSGGQGQETQYF.

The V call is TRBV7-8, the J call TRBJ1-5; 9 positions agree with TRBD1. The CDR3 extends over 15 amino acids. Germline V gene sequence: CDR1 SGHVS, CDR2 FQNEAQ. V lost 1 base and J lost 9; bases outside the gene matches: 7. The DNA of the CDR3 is TGTGCCAGCAGCTTAGAGGACAGGGGCAGGGGGCCCCAGCATTTT. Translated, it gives CASSLEDRGRGPQHF.

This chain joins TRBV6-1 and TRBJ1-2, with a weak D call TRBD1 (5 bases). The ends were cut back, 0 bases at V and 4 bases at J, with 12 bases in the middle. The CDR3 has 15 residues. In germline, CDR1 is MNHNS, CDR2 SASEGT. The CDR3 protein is CASSEAPGLIYGYTF. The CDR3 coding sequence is TGTGCCAGCAGTGAAGCTCCAGGGCTTATCTATGGCTACACCTTC.

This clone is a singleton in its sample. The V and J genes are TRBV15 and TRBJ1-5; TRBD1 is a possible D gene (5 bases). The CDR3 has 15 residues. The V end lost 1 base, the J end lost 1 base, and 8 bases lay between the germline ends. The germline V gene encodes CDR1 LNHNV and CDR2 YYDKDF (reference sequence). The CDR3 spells CATSRGRASNQPQHF. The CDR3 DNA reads TGTGCCACCAGCAGAGGCAGGGCGAGCAATCAGCCCCAGCATTTT.

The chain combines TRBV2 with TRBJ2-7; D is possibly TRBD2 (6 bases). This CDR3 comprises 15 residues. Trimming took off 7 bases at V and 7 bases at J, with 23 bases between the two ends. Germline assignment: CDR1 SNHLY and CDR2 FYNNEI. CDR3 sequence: CASTGGPAHNREQYF. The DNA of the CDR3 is TGTGCCAGCACCGGAGGGCCGGCCCATAATCGGGAGCAGTACTTC.